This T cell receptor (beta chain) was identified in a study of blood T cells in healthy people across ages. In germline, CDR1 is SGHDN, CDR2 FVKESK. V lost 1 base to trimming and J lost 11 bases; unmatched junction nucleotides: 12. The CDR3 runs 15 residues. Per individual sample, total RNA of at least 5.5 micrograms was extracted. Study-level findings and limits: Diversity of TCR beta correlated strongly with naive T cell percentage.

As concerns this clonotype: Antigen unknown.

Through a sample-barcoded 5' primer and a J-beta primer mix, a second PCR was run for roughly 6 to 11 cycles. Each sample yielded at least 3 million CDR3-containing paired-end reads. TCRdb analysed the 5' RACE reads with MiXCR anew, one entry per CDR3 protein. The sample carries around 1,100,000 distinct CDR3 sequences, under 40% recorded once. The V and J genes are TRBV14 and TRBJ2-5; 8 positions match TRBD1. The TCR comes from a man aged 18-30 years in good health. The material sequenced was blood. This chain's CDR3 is CASSQVLGRGHEQYF. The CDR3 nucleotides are TGTGCCAGCAGCCAAGTCCTGGGCAGGGGGCATGAGCAGTACTTC.